This T cell receptor (beta chain) was sequenced for a study of neoadjuvant anti-PD-1 for oral cavity cancer. Trimming stripped 1 base from V and 0 bases from J, with 10 bases between. In germline, CDR1 is SGHTA, CDR2 FQGNSA. The CDR3 totals 16 residues. Generated by immunoSEQ multiplex PCR, the TCRdb table keeps only in-frame clones and is missing some. The sample has about 16,000 clones, roughly 70% seen once. Sequenced here: PBMCs, sampled before nivolumab (anti-PD-1) treatment. The V call is TRBV7-2, the J call TRBJ2-1; D tentatively reads TRBD1 or TRBD2 (5 bases each). The TCR comes from a person aged 40-85 years with oral cavity squamous cell carcinoma. The CDR3 reads CASSLVAGTSYNEQFF. The CDR3 nucleotides read TGTGCCAGCAGCTTAGTCGCAGGGACCTCCTACAATGAGCAGTTCTTC.